The 3 T cell receptor beta chains reported below all come from one sample, sequenced in a study of OX40 agonist ivuxolimab in advanced cancers. Data came from immunoSEQ multiplex PCR; TCRdb stores just in-frame clones and leaves some out. This sample carries some 66,000 clones, around four fifths of them seen once, and the ten largest clones take roughly 2.4%. This material consisted of CD4+ or CD8+ T cells sorted from blood, taken in a trial of the OX40 agonist ivuxolimab. Receptors originate from an adult with an advanced solid tumor such as melanoma, head and neck, liver or kidney cancer.

In this sample, this clone turned up a few times. This rearrangement joins TRBV25-1 to TRBJ1-2; D is undetermined. The CDR3 contains 13 residues. Trimming shortened V by 2 bases and J by 7 bases, and 11 bases separated the two germline ends. CDR1 and CDR2 (germline): MGHDK, SYGVNS. The DNA for the CDR3 is TGTGCCAGCAGTGAAACAGCCTATCGTGGCTACACCTTC. Amino acids: CASSETAYRGYTF.

The rearrangement joins TRBV27 to TRBJ1-4; TRBD1 aligns across 9 bases. Trimming removed 4 bases from V and 8 bases from J; junction bases left unmatched: 8. CDR3 length: 15 residues. CDR1 is MNHEY, CDR2 SMNVEV, per germline (reference sequence). The CDR3 spells CASSSLTGGAEKLFF. In DNA form, the CDR3 reads TGTGCCAGCAGTTCCCTTACAGGGGGCGCGGAAAAACTGTTTTTT.

The rearrangement links TRBV5-1 to TRBJ1-2; 10 positions agree with TRBD1. V was pared by 2 bases and J by 5 bases, with 9 bases of the junction left unmatched. Germline CDR1 and CDR2: SGHRS and YFSETQ. The CDR3 extends over 16 amino acids. Here the CDR3 DNA reads TGCGCCAGCAGCTTTCGGACAGGGGGATCTAGGTATGGCTACACCTTC. Translated, it gives CASSFRTGGSRYGYTF.